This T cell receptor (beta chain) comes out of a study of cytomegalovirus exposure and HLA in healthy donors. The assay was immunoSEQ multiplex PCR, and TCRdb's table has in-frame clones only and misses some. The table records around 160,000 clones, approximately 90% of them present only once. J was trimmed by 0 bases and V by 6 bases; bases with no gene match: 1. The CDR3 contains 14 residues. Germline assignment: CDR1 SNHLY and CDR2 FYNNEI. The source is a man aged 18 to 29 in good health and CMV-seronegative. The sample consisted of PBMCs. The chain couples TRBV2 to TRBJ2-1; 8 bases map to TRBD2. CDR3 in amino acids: CASRSGSSYNEQFF. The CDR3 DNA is TGTGCCAGCAGGAGCGGGAGCTCCTACAATGAGCAGTTCTTC.